The 21 T cell receptor beta chains below all came from one sample that was sequenced in a study of blood T cell repertoires in COVID-19. Assay used: immunoSEQ multiplex PCR; TCRdb lists only in-frame clones, some missing. The repertoire consists of 180,000 or so clones, with 85% occurring once and the leading ten covering roughly 7.7%. Input material: peripheral blood. These receptor sequences come from an older woman with acute or convalescent COVID-19.

In its sample, this clone was seen a few times. The sample holds other DNA sequences that translate to the same CDR3. CDR3 region: CASSQDPGTPNQPQHF. CDR3 nucleotide sequence: TGCGCCAGCAGCCAAGATCCAGGAACCCCCAATCAGCCCCAGCATTTT. V usage is TRBV4-1 and J usage is TRBJ1-5; unclear D gene. CDR1 is MGHRA and CDR2 is YSYEKL in the germline V gene. V lost 0 bases, J lost 3 bases, and 12 bases lay in between. The CDR3 extends over 16 amino acids.

This clone occurred a few times. The chain has TRBV5-1 and TRBJ1-2; a weak D match, TRBD1 (6 bases). Germline lookup yields CDR1 SGHRS and CDR2 YFSETQ. Trimming took off 0 bases at V and 5 bases at J, with 14 bases between the two ends. This CDR3 is built from 15 residues. CDR3 sequence (DNA): TGCGCCAGCAGCTTGGCCGCGGACAGCATATATGGCTACACCTTC. This encodes CASSLAADSIYGYTF.

A single count supports this clone. The rearrangement uses TRBV15 and TRBJ1-1, with D perhaps matching TRBD1 (6 bases). V shed 0 bases and J shed 4 bases, with 15 bases lying between them. Germline V gene sequence: CDR1 LNHNV, CDR2 YYDKDF (reference sequence). The CDR3 has 16 residues. The CDR3 DNA reads TGTGCCACCAGCAGAGAATCGGGGGGCGACGGCACTGAAGCTTTCTTT. Translating gives CATSRESGGDGTEAFF. Full variable domain (outside the CDR3, taken from reference TRBV15 and TRBJ1-1): DAMVIQNPRYQVTQFGKPVTLSCSQTLNHNVMYWYQQKSSQAPKLLFHYYDKDFNNEADTPDNFQSRRPNTSFCFLDIRSPGLGDTAMYLCATSRESGGDGTEAFFGQGTRLTVV.

The chain combines TRBV24-1 with TRBJ2-5; D is possibly TRBD2 (7 bases). CDR1 and CDR2 from the germline V gene are KGHDR and SFDVKD. The CDR3 spans 14 residues. V shed 9 bases and J shed 1 base, with 14 bases lying between them. CDR3 region: CATQRGGSQETQYF. The CDR3 coding sequence is TGTGCCACCCAAAGGGGGGGAAGCCAAGAGACCCAGTACTTC.

The genes are TRBV2 and TRBJ2-7; TRBD1 matches at 7 bases. With 6 bases clipped from V and 5 bases from J, the junction kept 4 bases outside the gene matches. Germline V gene sequence: CDR1 SNHLY, CDR2 FYNNEI. There are 12 residues in the CDR3. DNA of the CDR3: TGTGCCAGCAGACAACAGGGGCACGAGCAGTACGTC. Translating it yields CASRQQGHEQYV.

V gene TRBV7-2 combines with J gene TRBJ1-1, with 9 bases aligning to TRBD1. V lost 5 bases and J lost 6; bases outside the gene matches: 7. The CDR3 runs to 14 residues. Germline CDR1 and CDR2: SGHTA and FQGNSA. The CDR3 nucleotides read TGTGCCAGCAGCCCCGGACAGGGGACGGCTGAAGCTTTCTTT. This gives the protein CASSPGQGTAEAFF.

The rearrangement joins TRBV7-9 to TRBJ1-1; maybe TRBD1 (6 bases). Trimming left V 3 bases short and J 1 base short, with 9 bases between. Germline V gene data show CDR1 as SEHNR and CDR2 as FQNEAQ (reference sequence). CDR3 length equals 14 residues. The CDR3 DNA reads as TGTGCCAGCAGCTTTGGGGGGGCGAACACTGAAGCTTTCTTT. Residues: CASSFGGANTEAFF.

The chain has TRBV3-1 (or the pseudogene TRBV3-2) and TRBJ2-3; the match to TRBD2 covers 9 bases. The J segment lost 1 base and the V segment lost 6 bases, leaving 8 bases of the junction unmatched. This CDR3 is 16 amino acids long. Germline CDR1 is LGHDT and CDR2 is YNNKEL (reference sequence). CDR3 nucleotides: TGTGCCAGCAGTTTTGGCGGGAGGGCTGGCACAGATACGCAGTATTTT. Protein sequence: CASSFGGRAGTDTQYF.

The chain carries TRBV4-1 and TRBJ2-7; D unclear. The CDR3 runs to 13 residues. V lost 0 bases and J lost 9, with 12 bases in between. Germline CDR1 and CDR2: MGHRA and YSYEKL. The CDR3 spells CASSQDRFTGQYV. The CDR3 DNA follows: TGCGCCAGCAGCCAAGATCGGTTTACGGGGCAGTACGTC.

The J gene is TRBJ2-2, the V gene TRBV5-4, with TRBD2 identical over 11 bases. V shed 2 bases, J shed 1 base, and the junction held 1 base outside the gene matches. This CDR3 is built from 16 residues. Germline CDR1 is SGHNT and CDR2 is YYREEE (reference sequence). The CDR3 spells CASSLGLAGNTGELFF. The CDR3 coding sequence is TGTGCCAGCAGCTTAGGACTAGCGGGGAACACCGGGGAGCTGTTTTTT.

This clone came up once. The chain links TRBV19 to TRBJ2-5; possible D gene TRBD1, 5 bases. The CDR3 runs 12 residues. Trimming shortened V by 6 bases and J by 4 bases, and 9 bases separated the two germline ends. Germline CDR1 and CDR2: LNHDA and SQIVND (reference sequence). CDR3 amino acids: CASSGQGETQYF. Written as DNA, the CDR3 is TGTGCCAGTAGCGGCCAGGGAGAGACCCAGTACTTC.

The chain's CDR3 is CASSPGSYGYTF. The CDR3 nucleotides are TGTGCCAGTAGTCCGGGGAGCTATGGCTACACCTTC. The chain links TRBV19 to TRBJ1-2; no clear D gene. The CDR3 is made up of 12 amino acids. V shed 5 bases and J shed 4 bases, with 8 bases lying between them. Looked up from germline, CDR1 is LNHDA and CDR2 is SQIVND (reference sequence).

The chain couples TRBV19 to TRBJ1-5; D gene unclear. Trimming left V 3 bases short and J 2 bases short, with 11 bases between. Germline assignment: CDR1 LNHDA and CDR2 SQIVND (reference sequence). There are 15 residues in the CDR3. CDR3: CASSISRSGNQPQHF. The CDR3 DNA reads TGTGCCAGTAGTATTTCGAGGTCGGGCAATCAGCCCCAGCATTTT. Looking up the rest from reference TRBV19 and TRBJ1-5 gives the full variable domain: DGGITQSPKYLFRKEGQNVTLSCEQNLNHDAMYWYRQDPGQGLRLIYYSQIVNDFQKGDIAEGYSVSREKKESFPLTVTSAQKNPTAFYLCASSISRSGNQPQHFGDGTRLSIL.

This clone showed up just a few times. V and J are TRBV28 and TRBJ2-7; D might be TRBD2 (5 bases). The CDR3 is 13 amino acids. The V and J ends lost 1 base and 6 bases respectively, with 10 bases between them. Germline lookup yields CDR1 MDHEN and CDR2 SYDVKM. The CDR3 DNA follows: TGTGCCAGCAGTTTATATCCCGGAGGCGAGCAGTACTTC. Translating it yields CASSLYPGGEQYF.

The chain employs TRBV5-1 and TRBJ1-1, with D hard to call. The V and J ends lost 3 bases and 0 bases respectively, with 9 bases between them. The germline V gene encodes CDR1 SGHRS and CDR2 YFSETQ. This CDR3 comprises 14 residues. The CDR3 DNA reads as TGCGCCAGCAGCTGGGCGGGTCTGAACACTGAAGCTTTCTTT. Translation: CASSWAGLNTEAFF.

This chain joins TRBV10-3 and TRBJ1-6; TRBD1 matches 7 bases. Losses at the gene ends were 2 bases for V and 7 bases for J; bases not matched to a gene: 11. The CDR3 spans 17 residues. Germline V lookup: CDR1 ENHRY, CDR2 SYGVKD. The CDR3 DNA is TGTGCCATCAGTGAGGGACCGACAGGGTCTGCCAATTCACCCCTCCACTTT. Amino acids: CAISEGPTGSANSPLHF.

This clone was observed a single time. The rearrangement uses TRBV20-1 and TRBJ1-4; 7 bases are shared with TRBD1. The germline V gene has CDR1 DFQATT and CDR2 SNEGSKA (reference sequence). The CDR3 is 15 residues long. After removal of 3 bases from V and 0 bases from J, the junction contained 4 bases not matched to a gene. The CDR3 DNA follows: TGCAGTGCTAGTTCTACAGGGGCAACTAATGAAAAACTGTTTTTT. Residues: CSASSTGATNEKLFF.

The chain links TRBV7-6 to TRBJ2-3; D possibly corresponds to TRBD2 (5 bases). CDR3 size: 15 residues. Deletions cut 5 bases from V and 0 bases from J, with 12 bases between. Germline V gene data show CDR1 as SGHVS and CDR2 as FNYEAQ. CDR3 residues: CASSPGLLSTDTQYF. For the CDR3, the DNA is TGTGCCAGCAGCCCCGGACTGTTGAGCACAGATACGCAGTATTTT. Full variable domain (rest looked up from reference TRBV7-6 and TRBJ2-3): GAGVSQSPRYKVTKRGQDVALRCDPISGHVSLYWYRQALGQGPEFLTYFNYEAQQDKSGLPNDRFSAERPEGSISTLTIQRTEQRDSAMYRCASSPGLLSTDTQYFGPGTRLTVL.

The V call is TRBV19, the J call TRBJ1-2; no clear D. The germline CDR1 and CDR2 sequences are LNHDA and SQIVND (reference sequence). The CDR3 runs to 14 residues. Trimming took 2 bases from V and 7 from J, leaving 14 bases between them. CDR3 region: CASSITTSYRGYTF. As DNA, the CDR3 is TGTGCCAGTAGTATAACGACATCTTATCGTGGCTACACCTTC.

The chain carries TRBV6-5 and TRBJ1-5; unclear D gene. Germline V CDR1 and CDR2: MNHEY, SVGAGI. The CDR3 length is 13 residues. The V and J ends lost 6 bases and 4 bases respectively, with 10 bases between them. CDR3 region: CASRVGRNQPQHF. The DNA of the CDR3 is TGTGCCAGCAGGGTTGGCAGGAATCAGCCCCAGCATTTT.

The J gene is TRBJ1-2, the V gene TRBV6-1, with 10 bases lining up with TRBD1. CDR3 length: 15 residues. V was clipped by 4 bases and J by 4 bases; unmatched bases: 6. The germline V gene encodes CDR1 MNHNS and CDR2 SASEGT. The CDR3: CASSGGQGEGYGYTF. CDR3 sequence (DNA): TGTGCCAGCAGTGGCGGACAGGGGGAGGGCTATGGCTACACCTTC.